This TCR beta chain appears in the sequencing data of a study of HIV-infected patients and healthy controls. Study results and caveats: HIV-associated CDR3 frequencies dropped significantly during therapy; CMV-associated ones, mostly rising, changed nonsignificantly.

Germline V gene data show CDR1 as SGHDT and CDR2 as YYEEEE. The V and J ends lost 4 bases and 6 bases respectively, with 17 bases between them. This CDR3 region has 15 residues. Alpha and beta constant-region primers primed reverse transcription of around 550 ng RNA. Alpha and beta chain libraries were made separately by chain-specific third strand synthesis with multiplexing indices. Each CDR3 protein is one row after TCRdb ran MiXCR on the 5' RACE reads. Of some 15,000 distinct CDR3 sequences in the sample, 5.5% to 8% are singletons; the top ten hold roughly 8%. Whole blood was used without fractionation, so all unsorted peripheral T cells were included. The sample holds many counts of this clonotype. The antigen remains unidentified.

The sample consisted of blood. The chain combines TRBV5-6 with TRBJ2-1; D might be TRBD1 or TRBD2, each matching 5 bases. The TCR originated in an adult in good health. CDR3 nucleotide sequence: TGTGCCAGCAGCCCCCTGTGGGGCGGGTCCAATGAGCAGTTCTTC. Residues: CASSPLWGGSNEQFF.